This TCR beta chain was captured by sequencing in a study of blood T cell repertoires in COVID-19. Across the whole study: There were acute and convalescent COVID-19 samples, and they came from the United States, Italy and Spain. Nucleic acid was either cDNA or gDNA, and it came from T cells, B-cell-depleted T cells, or PBMCs.

As processed by the authors: Reference gene primers were amplified, and this amplification served to estimate nucleated cell counts. The assay was immunoSEQ multiplex PCR, and TCRdb's table has in-frame clones only and misses some. V and J calls plus clone size are reproduced from that table; the DNA served to infer D and trimming. This table holds around 100,000 clones, roughly 84% found once. This CDR3 comprises 16 residues. Trimming cost V 4 bases and J 3 bases, with 18 bases left between them. Germline CDR1 and CDR2: SGHDT and YYEEEE. This chain uses TRBV5-6 with TRBJ2-3, with a weak D call TRBD1 (5 bases). The material sequenced was peripheral blood. The TCR sequence derives from a human donor in a cohort sampled during active COVID-19. CDR3 residues: CASSPRGTRKTDTQYF. In nucleotides, the CDR3 is TGTGCCAGCAGCCCTAGGGGCACCAGAAAAACAGATACGCAGTATTTT.